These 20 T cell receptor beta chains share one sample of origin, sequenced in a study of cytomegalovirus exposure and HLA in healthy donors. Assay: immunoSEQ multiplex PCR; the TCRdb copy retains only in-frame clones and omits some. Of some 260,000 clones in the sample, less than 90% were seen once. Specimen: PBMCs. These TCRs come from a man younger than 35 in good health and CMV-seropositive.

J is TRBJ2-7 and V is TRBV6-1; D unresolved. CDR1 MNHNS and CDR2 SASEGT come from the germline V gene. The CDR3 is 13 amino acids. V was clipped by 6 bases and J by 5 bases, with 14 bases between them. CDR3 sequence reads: CASSQKPGNEQYF. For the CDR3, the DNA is TGTGCCAGCAGCCAAAAGCCCGGTAACGAGCAGTACTTC.

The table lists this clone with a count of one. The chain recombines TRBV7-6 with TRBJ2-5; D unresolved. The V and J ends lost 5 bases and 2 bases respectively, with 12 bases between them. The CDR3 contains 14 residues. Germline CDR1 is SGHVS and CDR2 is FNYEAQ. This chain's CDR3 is CASSTQDGQETQYF. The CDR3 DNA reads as TGTGCCAGCAGCACGCAGGACGGACAAGAGACCCAGTACTTC.

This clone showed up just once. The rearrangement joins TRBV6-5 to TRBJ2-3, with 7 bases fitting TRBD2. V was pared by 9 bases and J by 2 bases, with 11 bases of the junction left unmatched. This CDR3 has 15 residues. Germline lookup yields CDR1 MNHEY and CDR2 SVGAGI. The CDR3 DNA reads TGTGCCAGTCTCCGGGACTACATGCCCACAGATACGCAGTATTTT. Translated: CASLRDYMPTDTQYF.

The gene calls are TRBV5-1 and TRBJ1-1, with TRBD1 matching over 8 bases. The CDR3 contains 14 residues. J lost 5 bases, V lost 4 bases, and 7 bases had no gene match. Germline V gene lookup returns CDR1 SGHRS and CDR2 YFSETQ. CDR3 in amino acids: CASSPGQVWTEAFF. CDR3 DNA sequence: TGCGCCAGCAGCCCGGGACAGGTCTGGACTGAAGCTTTCTTT. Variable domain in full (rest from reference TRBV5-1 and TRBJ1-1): KAGVTQTPRYLIKTRGQQVTLSCSPISGHRSVSWYQQTPGQGLQFLFEYFSETQRNKGNFPGRFSGRQFSNSRSEMNVSTLELGDSALYLCASSPGQVWTEAFFGQGTRLTVV.

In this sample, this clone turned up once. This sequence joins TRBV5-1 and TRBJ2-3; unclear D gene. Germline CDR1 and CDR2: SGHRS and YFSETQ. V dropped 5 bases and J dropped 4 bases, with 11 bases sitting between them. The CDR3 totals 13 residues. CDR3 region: CASSLESPDTQYF. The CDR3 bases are TGCGCCAGCAGTCTGGAGTCTCCAGATACGCAGTATTTT.

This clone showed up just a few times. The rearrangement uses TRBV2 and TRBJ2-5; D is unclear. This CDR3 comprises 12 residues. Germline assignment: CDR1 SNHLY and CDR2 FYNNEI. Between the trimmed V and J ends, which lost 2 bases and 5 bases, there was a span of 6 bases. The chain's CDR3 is CASSERRETQYF. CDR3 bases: TGTGCCAGCAGTGAACGTAGGGAGACCCAGTACTTC.

The CDR3 loop reads CSVFLAARDNEQFF. The CDR3 DNA follows: TGCAGCGTGTTCCTAGCGGCTAGAGACAATGAGCAGTTCTTC. This sequence joins TRBV29-1 and TRBJ2-1; 7 bases line up with TRBD2. V lost 6 bases and J lost 5; bases outside the gene matches: 10. The CDR3 spans 14 residues. Germline loops: CDR1 SQVTM, CDR2 ANQGSEA.

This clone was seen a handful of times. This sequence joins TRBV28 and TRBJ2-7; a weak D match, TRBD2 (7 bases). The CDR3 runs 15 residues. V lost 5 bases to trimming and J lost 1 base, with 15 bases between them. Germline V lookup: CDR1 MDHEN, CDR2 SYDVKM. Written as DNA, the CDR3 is TGTGCCAGCAGTCCTGGGGGGCGGGAGTCCTACGAGCAGTACTTC. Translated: CASSPGGRESYEQYF.

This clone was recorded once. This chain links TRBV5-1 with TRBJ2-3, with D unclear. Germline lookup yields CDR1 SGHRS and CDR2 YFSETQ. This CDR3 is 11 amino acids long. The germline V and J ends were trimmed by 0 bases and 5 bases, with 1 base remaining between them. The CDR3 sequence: CASSLEDTQYF. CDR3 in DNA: TGCGCCAGCAGCTTGGAAGATACGCAGTATTTT.

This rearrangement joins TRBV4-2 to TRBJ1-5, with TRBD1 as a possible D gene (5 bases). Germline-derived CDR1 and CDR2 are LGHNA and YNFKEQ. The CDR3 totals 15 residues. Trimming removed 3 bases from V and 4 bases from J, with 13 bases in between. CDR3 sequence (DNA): TGTGCCAGCAGCCATGATACAGGATCGAATCAGCCCCAGCATTTT. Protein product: CASSHDTGSNQPQHF.

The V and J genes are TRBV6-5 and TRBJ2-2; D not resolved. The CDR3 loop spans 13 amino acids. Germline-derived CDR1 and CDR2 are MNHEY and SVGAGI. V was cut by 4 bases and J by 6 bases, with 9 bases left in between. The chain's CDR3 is CASSSPGAGELFF. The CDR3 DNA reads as TGTGCCAGCAGTTCCCCTGGGGCCGGGGAGCTGTTTTTT.

The CDR3 DNA sequence: TGTGCCAGCAGTGCCGACAGGGGACGGACCACTGAAGCTTTCTTT. It specifies CASSADRGRTTEAFF. The rearrangement links TRBV6-5 to TRBJ1-1; 8 nucleotides match TRBD1. The CDR3 runs 15 residues. Germline trimming cut 5 bases from V and 4 bases from J; bases unmatched to any gene: 9. Germline assignment: CDR1 MNHEY and CDR2 SVGAGI.

CDR3 sequence (DNA): TGTGCCAGCAGTGAAGACAGCTCTGGAAACACCATATATTTT. This gives the protein CASSEDSSGNTIYF. This chain uses TRBV2 with TRBJ1-3; unclear D gene. V gave up 1 base and J gave up 0 bases, with 4 bases separating them. Germline V gene data show CDR1 as SNHLY and CDR2 as FYNNEI. This CDR3 contains 14 residues.

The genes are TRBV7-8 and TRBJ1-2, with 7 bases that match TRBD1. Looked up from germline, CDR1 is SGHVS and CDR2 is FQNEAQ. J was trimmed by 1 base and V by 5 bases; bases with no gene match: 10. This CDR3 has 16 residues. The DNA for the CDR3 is TGTGCCAGCAGCGCCAGGGGGGGGACGAATAACTATGGCTACACCTTC. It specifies CASSARGGTNNYGYTF.

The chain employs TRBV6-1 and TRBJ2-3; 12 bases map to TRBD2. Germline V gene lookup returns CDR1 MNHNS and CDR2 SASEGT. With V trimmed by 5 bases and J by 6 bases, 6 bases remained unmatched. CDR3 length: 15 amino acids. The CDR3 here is CASSLAGGRGDTQYF. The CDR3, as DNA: TGTGCCAGCAGTCTAGCGGGAGGGCGTGGCGATACGCAGTATTTT.

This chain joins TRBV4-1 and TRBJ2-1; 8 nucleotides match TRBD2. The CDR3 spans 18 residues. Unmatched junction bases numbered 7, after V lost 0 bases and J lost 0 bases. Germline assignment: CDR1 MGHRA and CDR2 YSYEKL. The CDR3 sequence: CASSQDTSGFSSYNEQFF. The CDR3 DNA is TGCGCCAGCAGCCAAGATACTAGCGGCTTTAGCTCCTACAATGAGCAGTTCTTC.

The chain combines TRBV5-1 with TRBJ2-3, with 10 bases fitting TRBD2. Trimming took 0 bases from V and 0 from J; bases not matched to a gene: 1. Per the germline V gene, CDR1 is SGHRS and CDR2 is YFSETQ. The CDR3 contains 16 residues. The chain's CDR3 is CASSLGAGGSTDTQYF. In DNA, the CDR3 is TGCGCCAGCAGCTTGGGAGCGGGAGGGAGCACAGATACGCAGTATTTT.

CDR3 nucleotides: TGTGCCAGTAGTACAGGACTAGCGGGAGCGGTTGAGCAGTTCTTC. Protein: CASSTGLAGAVEQFF. The V call is TRBV19, the J call TRBJ2-1, with 13 bases identical to TRBD2. With V trimmed by 4 bases and J by 9 bases, 6 bases remained unmatched. This CDR3 spans 15 amino acids. Germline V gene lookup returns CDR1 LNHDA and CDR2 SQIVND (reference sequence).

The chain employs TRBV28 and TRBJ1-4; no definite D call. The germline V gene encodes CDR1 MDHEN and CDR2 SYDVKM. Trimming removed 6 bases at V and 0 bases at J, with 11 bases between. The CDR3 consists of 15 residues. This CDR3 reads CASRVSHSTNEKLFF. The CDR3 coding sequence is TGTGCCAGCAGGGTATCACACTCAACTAATGAAAAACTGTTTTTT.

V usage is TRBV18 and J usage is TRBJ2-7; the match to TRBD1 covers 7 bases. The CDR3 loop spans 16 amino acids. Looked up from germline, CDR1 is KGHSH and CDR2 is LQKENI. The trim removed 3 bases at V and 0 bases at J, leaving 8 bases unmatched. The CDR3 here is CASSPRPGQSSYEQYF. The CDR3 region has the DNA TGTGCCAGCTCACCGCGCCCGGGACAGTCCTCCTACGAGCAGTACTTC.